The TCR beta chain described here comes from a study of blood T cells in healthy people across ages. This CDR3 region has 15 residues. The V and J ends lost 2 bases and 5 bases respectively, with 13 bases between them. CDR1 and CDR2 (germline): LGHNA, YNFKEQ. Sample-barcoded 5' priming and a J-beta primer mix drove a second PCR of 7 to 11 cycles. TCRdb itself ran the 5' RACE reads through MiXCR, one entry per CDR3 protein. The table shows 1.2 million to 1.5 million distinct CDR3 sequences, with about 40% occurring only once. With regard to this clonotype: Its cognate antigen is unknown.

Samples had at least 6 million PBMCs isolated from them. Each sample yielded at least 5 micrograms of PBMC total RNA. Study-wide results and limits: Donor CMV status was unknown, possibly confounding expanded clonotype changes.

This TCR came from a woman younger than 35 in good health. The sequencing sample was made of blood. The V and J genes are TRBV4-2 and TRBJ1-5; D ambiguous. Here the CDR3 DNA reads TGTGCCAGCAGCCAAACCACGGACCGATATCAGCCCCAGCATTTT. This codes for CASSQTTDRYQPQHF.